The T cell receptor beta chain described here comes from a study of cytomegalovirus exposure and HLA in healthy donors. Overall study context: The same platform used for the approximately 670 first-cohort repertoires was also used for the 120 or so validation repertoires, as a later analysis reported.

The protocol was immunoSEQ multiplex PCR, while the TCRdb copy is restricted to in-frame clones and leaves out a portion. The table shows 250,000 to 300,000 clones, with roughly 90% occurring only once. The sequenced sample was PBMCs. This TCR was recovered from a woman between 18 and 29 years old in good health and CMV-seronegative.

The CDR3 bases are TGTGCCAGCAGCGTCGGGGGGGCCGGACGAGATACGCAGTATTTT. It specifies CASSVGGAGRDTQYF. The rearrangement joins TRBV7-9 to TRBJ2-3, with TRBD2 matching over 8 bases. The CDR3 is made up of 15 amino acids. CDR1 and CDR2 from the germline V gene are SEHNR and FQNEAQ (reference sequence). V was clipped by 5 bases and J by 5 bases; unmatched bases: 9.